These T cell receptor beta chains were read from a single sample in a study of cytomegalovirus exposure and HLA in healthy donors. Clones were sequenced by immunoSEQ multiplex PCR, and TCRdb holds only the in-frame ones, with some missing. The sample includes roughly 200,000 clones, around 75% of them seen just once. The sample comprised PBMCs. Receptors were obtained from a female donor in good health and CMV-seronegative. CDR3s include the opening cysteine and the closing phenylalanine or tryptophan. Fields, in order: J gene, V gene, clone size, CDR3 protein. Size is stated for part of the rows, as once, few or many counts, or as a class when the clone is expanded.

TRBJ1-1	TRBV11-1	NA	CASSLSRNTEAFF
TRBJ1-4	TRBV5-4	NA	CASSSRGGGASNEKLFF
TRBJ2-3	TRBV5-1	few	CASSLFRDTDTQYF
TRBJ2-7	TRBV5-4	NA	CASSSGGYEQYF
TRBJ2-7	TRBV5-1	once	CASSWRGTSGGSSYEQYF
NA	TRBV9	NA	CASSVGGAASYEQYF
TRBJ2-1	TRBV7-9	NA	CASSSVKSSYNEQFF
TRBJ2-5	TRBV27	NA	CASSFRLAGGPQTQYF
TRBJ2-1	TRBV28	NA	CASSSPAGRSSYNEQFF
TRBJ2-7	TRBV5-1	NA	CASSLPSSGTGPSYEQYF
TRBJ1-5	TRBV5-4	NA	CASSLGQGGNQPQHF
TRBJ1-3	TRBV7-6	NA	CASSRSGTGSSGNTIYF
TRBJ2-2	TRBV19	NA	CASNTKTGSGELFF
TRBJ2-3	TRBV6-6	once	CASSYLAGGTDTQYF
TRBJ2-2	TRBV11-3	NA	CASSFQQGTTGELFF
TRBJ1-5	TRBV6-5	few	CASRSQGKSQPQHF
TRBJ2-7	TRBV11-1	NA	CASAAAASSFGEQYF
TRBJ2-5	TRBV7-9	NA	CASSPRGNGAVQETQYF
TRBJ1-1	TRBV6-5	few	CASSNQDRGSEAFF
TRBJ2-7	TRBV29-1	NA	CSVETGGPHEQYF
TRBJ2-7	TRBV7-2	NA	CASSPVPETFYEQYF
TRBJ2-5	TRBV4-1	NA	CASSQVELQETQYF
TRBJ2-1	TRBV11-3	NA	CASSLDRGGAKNNEQFF
TRBJ1-5	TRBV7-2	once	CASSWTGGGFQPQHF
TRBJ2-2	TRBV6-5	NA	CASTGLNTGELFF
TRBJ1-1	TRBV18	NA	CASSSQEINTEAFF
TRBJ2-3	TRBV10-3	once	CAITMGQGSTDTQYF
TRBJ2-1	TRBV30	few	CAWGAGGDNEQFF
TRBJ1-4	TRBV7-2	NA	CASTRRGGEKLFF
TRBJ1-4	TRBV4-2	NA	CASSQTSGGGGEKLFF
TRBJ1-2	TRBV9	NA	CASSVATGTDGYTF
TRBJ1-2	TRBV10-3	NA	CAISEETGYYGYTF
TRBJ2-7	TRBV6-5	NA	CASSYSGRAYEQYF
TRBJ2-5	TRBV7-9	NA	CASSLGLADLVVTETQYF
TRBJ2-7	TRBV7-2	NA	CASSFYGLADEQYF
TRBJ2-3	TRBV7-7	few	CASSLGPGVDTQYF
TRBJ1-2	TRBV19	NA	CASSTTDFSGYTF
TRBJ2-7	TRBV2	NA	CASRTGRAEQYF
TRBJ2-7	TRBV10-3	NA	CAIRAGSGQGSEQYF
TRBJ2-1	TRBV5-4	NA	CASSLEAGGGEQFF
TRBJ1-2	TRBV25-1	few	CASSRGNYGYTF
TRBJ2-3	TRBV14	NA	CASSQSLPPDTQYF
TRBJ1-1	TRBV27	NA	CATQTGGSPNTEAFF
NA	TRBV27	NA	CASSPTGTYEQYF
TRBJ1-1	TRBV5-4	NA	CASSSNRGGTEAFF
TRBJ1-4	TRBV7-6	NA	CASSLGTSNEKLFF
TRBJ2-3	TRBV28	few	CASSLRLVVDTQYF
TRBJ2-7	TRBV7-8	NA	CASSSGPYEQYF
NA	TRBV2	NA	CASSGQGFEQYF
TRBJ2-5	TRBV4-3	once	CASSQATGGGETQYF
TRBJ2-2	TRBV5-6	NA	CASSLGQGASGELFF
TRBJ2-7	TRBV5-1	NA	CASSPGLPNSYEQYF